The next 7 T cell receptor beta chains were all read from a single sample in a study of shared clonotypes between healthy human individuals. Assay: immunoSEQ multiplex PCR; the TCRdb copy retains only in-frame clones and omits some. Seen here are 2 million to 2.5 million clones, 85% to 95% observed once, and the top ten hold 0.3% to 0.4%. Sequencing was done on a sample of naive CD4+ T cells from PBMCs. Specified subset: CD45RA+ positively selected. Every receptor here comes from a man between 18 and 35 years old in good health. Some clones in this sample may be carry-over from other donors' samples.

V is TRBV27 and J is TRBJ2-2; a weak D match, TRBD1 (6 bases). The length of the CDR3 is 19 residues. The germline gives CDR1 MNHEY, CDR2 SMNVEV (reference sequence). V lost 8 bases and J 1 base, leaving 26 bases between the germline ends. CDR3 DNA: TGTGCCAGCGGCCCCAGAAGGCCAGGGGTGAATTTGAACACCGGGGAGCTGTTTTTT. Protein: CASGPRRPGVNLNTGELFF.

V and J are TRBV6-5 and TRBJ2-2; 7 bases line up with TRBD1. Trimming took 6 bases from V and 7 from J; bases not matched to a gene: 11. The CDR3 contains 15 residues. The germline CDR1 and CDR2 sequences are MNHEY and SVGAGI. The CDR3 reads CASRDRRGLNGELFF. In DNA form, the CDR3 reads TGTGCCAGCAGGGACAGAAGGGGGCTTAACGGGGAGCTGTTTTTT.

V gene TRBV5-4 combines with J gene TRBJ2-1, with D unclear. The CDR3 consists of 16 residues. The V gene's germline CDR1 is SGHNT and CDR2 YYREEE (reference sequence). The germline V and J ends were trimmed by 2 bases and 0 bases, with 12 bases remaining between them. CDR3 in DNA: TGTGCCAGCAGCTTCTTTGCGGTTAGCTCCTACAATGAGCAGTTCTTC. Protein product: CASSFFAVSSYNEQFF.

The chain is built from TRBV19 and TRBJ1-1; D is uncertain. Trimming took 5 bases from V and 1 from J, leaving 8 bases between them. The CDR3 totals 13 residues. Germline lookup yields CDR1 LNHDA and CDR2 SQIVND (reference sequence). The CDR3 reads CASSFEGNTEAFF. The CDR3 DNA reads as TGTGCCAGTAGTTTTGAGGGGAACACTGAAGCTTTCTTT.

CDR3 region: CASSMRPLVGNEQFF. The CDR3 DNA follows: TGTGCCAGTAGTATGCGACCTCTGGTAGGCAATGAGCAGTTCTTC. The chain recombines TRBV19 with TRBJ2-1; D uncertain. The V gene's germline CDR1 is LNHDA and CDR2 SQIVND (reference sequence). This CDR3 is built from 15 residues. The V and J ends lost 3 bases and 6 bases respectively, with 15 bases between them.

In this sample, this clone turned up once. CDR3 bases: TGTGCCAGCAGCCCTAGACTAGCGGGAGAGGCCGGGGAGCTGTTTTTT. Protein product: CASSPRLAGEAGELFF. This rearrangement joins TRBV7-3 to TRBJ2-2; 12 nucleotides align to TRBD2. In germline, CDR1 is SGHTA, CDR2 FQGTGA. The CDR3 spans 16 residues. V shed 5 bases, J shed 6 bases, and the junction held 7 bases outside the gene matches.

The CDR3 DNA follows: TGTGCCAGCAGTGAGCTACAGGGGGCGTTCGGTAGCTACACCTTC. Its protein is CASSELQGAFGSYTF. The J gene is TRBJ1-2, the V gene TRBV6-1, with TRBD1 matching over 9 bases. Germline CDR1 and CDR2: MNHNS and SASEGT. Trimming removed 3 bases from V and 9 bases from J; junction bases left unmatched: 11. CDR3 length: 15 amino acids.